Sequencing of this TCR beta chain was carried out in a study of blood T cell repertoires in COVID-19. Study information: Sources were T cells, B-cell-depleted T cells, or PBMCs; the material itself was cDNA or gDNA.

Original data processing: For nucleated cells, counts were estimated from reference gene primer amplification. Clones were read by immunoSEQ multiplex PCR, and TCRdb kept only the in-frame ones, dropping some. The V and J calls and clone size were taken over from that table, and D and trimming were inferred from the DNA. There are fewer than 250,000 clones in the sample; roughly 87% occur only once, and approximately 7.8% lies in the top ten. Trimming at V came to 3 bases and at J to 8 bases, leaving 7 bases not matched to a gene. Germline V lookup: CDR1 SNHLY, CDR2 FYNNEI. CDR3 length: 15 amino acids.

V usage is TRBV2 and J usage is TRBJ1-4, with 9 bases identical to TRBD1. Input material: peripheral blood. The sequence came from a woman in her fifties or sixties with COVID-19, enrolled during active disease. CDR3 residues: CASSESGQGGEKLFF. CDR3 in DNA: TGTGCCAGCAGTGAGTCGGGACAGGGTGGCGAAAAACTGTTTTTT.